One T cell receptor beta chain is described in this entry. These data are taken from a study of control samples from healthy donors and cancer patients. The V gene lost 0 bases and the J gene lost 4 bases, with 11 bases spanning the gap. In germline, CDR1 is ENHRY, CDR2 SYGVKD. The CDR3 runs 15 residues. The table came from immunoSEQ multiplex PCR; TCRdb's copy has only in-frame clones and leaves some out. The table has some 49,000 clones, roughly nine tenths seen once. Sequencing input: PBMCs. The sequence came from a man aged 30 to 39 with colorectal cancer. V usage is TRBV10-3 and J usage is TRBJ2-3, with D possibly TRBD1 on 5 matching bases. CDR3 sequence (DNA): TGTGCCATCAGTGAGTCAAGGGGTTCTCCAGATACGCAGTATTTT. Translation: CAISESRGSPDTQYF.